This entry lists 14 T cell receptor beta chains sequenced from one sample in a study of OX40 agonist ivuxolimab in advanced cancers. Sequenced by immunoSEQ multiplex PCR; TCRdb stores in-frame clones only, minus some. The sample yields 70,000 to 90,000 clones, 85% to 90% seen once. This sample comprised CD4+ or CD8+ T cells sorted from blood, obtained in a trial of the OX40 agonist ivuxolimab. The receptors shown here come from an adult with an advanced solid tumor such as melanoma, head and neck, liver or kidney cancer.

This clone was counted only a few times. The chain couples TRBV7-8 to TRBJ1-2; D is perhaps TRBD1 (5 bases). This CDR3 contains 14 residues. Per the germline V gene, CDR1 is SGHVS and CDR2 is FQNEAQ. Trimming pared 5 bases from V and 6 bases from J, leaving 16 bases between. The CDR3 nucleotides are TGTGCCAGCAGCCCACTAACCGTCAGGGATGGCTACACCTTC. It encodes CASSPLTVRDGYTF.

The chain couples TRBV7-9 to TRBJ1-1; D is uncertain. This CDR3 comprises 14 residues. V shed 1 base and J shed 1 base, with 7 bases lying between them. Germline lookup yields CDR1 SEHNR and CDR2 FQNEAQ (reference sequence). CDR3 nucleotides: TGTGCCAGCAGCTTAGTAGGACCGAACACTGAAGCTTTCTTT. It encodes CASSLVGPNTEAFF.

There are a few counts of this clone. The chain employs TRBV14 and TRBJ2-7; D is ambiguous. The CDR3 loop spans 14 amino acids. Per the germline V gene, CDR1 is SGHDN and CDR2 is FVKESK. Trimming took off 4 bases at V and 4 bases at J, with 14 bases between the two ends. For the CDR3, the DNA is TGTGCCAGCAGCCGTGGGCCCGTGGGATACGAGCAGTACTTC. Translation: CASSRGPVGYEQYF.

Note on this clone: Other DNA sequences of this sample code for an identical CDR3. This chain connects TRBV5-6 to TRBJ2-1, with D possibly being TRBD1 or TRBD2 (5 bases each). With 3 bases removed from V and 1 base from J, the gap between germline ends came to 8 bases. The CDR3 runs 14 residues. Germline CDR1 SGHDT, CDR2 YYEEEE. The CDR3 DNA reads TGTGCCAGCAGCTGGGGGAGTTCCTACAATGAGCAGTTCTTC. Translated, it gives CASSWGSSYNEQFF.

This clone was observed a few times. CDR3 amino acids: CASRPPDYGYTF. Written as DNA, the CDR3 is TGTGCCAGCCGCCCCCCGGACTATGGCTACACCTTC. The chain has TRBV7-9 and TRBJ1-2; D gene uncertain. Germline values: CDR1 SEHNR, CDR2 FQNEAQ (reference sequence). This CDR3 comprises 12 residues. V was pared by 8 bases and J by 3 bases, with 10 bases between. The variable domain in full, completed from reference TRBV7-9 and TRBJ1-2, reads DTGVSQNPRHKITKRGQNVTFRCDPISEHNRLYWYRQTLGQGPEFLTYFQNEAQLEKSRLLSDRFSAERPKGSFSTLEIQRTEQGDSAMYLCASRPPDYGYTFGSGTRLTVV.

The chain joins TRBV6-5 to TRBJ2-7, with 7 bases aligning to TRBD1. The CDR3 sequence is 14 residues long. Germline V gene data show CDR1 as MNHEY and CDR2 as SVGAGI. Trimming cost V 6 bases and J 5 bases; bases outside gene matches: 10. The CDR3 reads CASRGRRGSHEQYF. The CDR3 DNA follows: TGTGCCAGCAGGGGTCGCAGGGGGTCCCACGAGCAGTACTTC.

This chain joins TRBV27 and TRBJ2-6; D is ambiguous. CDR3 length: 14 amino acids. Germline lookup yields CDR1 MNHEY and CDR2 SMNVEV (reference sequence). V dropped 2 bases and J dropped 2 bases, with 4 bases sitting between them. This CDR3 is CASSLRAGANVLTF. In DNA form, the CDR3 reads TGTGCCAGCAGTTTAAGGGCTGGGGCCAACGTCCTGACTTTC.

This chain connects TRBV4-1 to TRBJ2-4; 7 bases fit TRBD1. The junction had 7 bases not matched to a gene; V was cut back by 1 base and J by 1 base. Germline CDR1 reads MGHRA; CDR2 reads YSYEKL. The CDR3 sequence is 17 residues long. CDR3 protein: CASSQGPPTGAKNIQYF. The CDR3 nucleotides read TGCGCCAGCAGCCAAGGCCCTCCGACAGGGGCCAAAAACATTCAGTACTTC.

The rearrangement links TRBV5-8 to TRBJ2-4; 11 bases are shared with TRBD2. This CDR3 is built from 16 residues. The V gene's germline CDR1 is SGHTS and CDR2 YDEGEE. The V gene end was trimmed by 3 bases and the J gene end by 5 bases; junction bases not matched to a gene: 7. The CDR3 DNA reads TGTGCCAGCAGCTCCAGACTAGCGGGGCTACAAAACATTCAGTACTTC. Translated: CASSSRLAGLQNIQYF. The whole variable domain, remainder taken from reference TRBV5-8 and TRBJ2-4, is EAGVTQSPTHLIKTRGQQATLRCSPISGHTSVYWYQQALGLGLQFLLWYDEGEERNRGNFPPRFSGRQFPNYSSELNVNALELEDSALYLCASSSRLAGLQNIQYFGAGTRLSVL.

J is TRBJ2-1 and V is TRBV28; 10 bases fit TRBD2. The CDR3 loop spans 18 amino acids. The germline V gene encodes CDR1 MDHEN and CDR2 SYDVKM. Trimming cost V 3 bases and J 1 base; bases outside gene matches: 9. The CDR3 nucleotides are TGTGCCAGCAGTTTTCCCAGCGGGAGGGTCTTTTCCTACAATGAGCAGTTCTTC. Amino acids: CASSFPSGRVFSYNEQFF.

V is TRBV5-1 and J is TRBJ2-7; D is ambiguous. V was trimmed by 1 base and J by 5 bases, leaving 16 bases between them. Germline CDR1 is SGHRS and CDR2 is YFSETQ. This CDR3 spans 15 amino acids. The chain's CDR3 is CASSLRAPGLDEQYF. The CDR3 nucleotides are TGCGCCAGCAGCTTGAGAGCTCCCGGGTTGGACGAGCAGTACTTC.

The rearrangement uses TRBV10-2 and TRBJ2-5, with D possibly TRBD2 on 6 matching bases. Germline assignment: CDR1 WSHSY and CDR2 SAAADI. The CDR3 consists of 14 residues. With 10 bases removed from V and 4 bases from J, the gap between germline ends came to 19 bases. In DNA form, the CDR3 reads TGCGCCACCGATCCTAGTAACGGGGGAGAGACCCAGTACTTC. This sequence encodes CATDPSNGGETQYF.

The chain combines TRBV7-2 with TRBJ2-7, with 7 nucleotides matching TRBD1. The CDR3 runs 18 residues. The germline V gene has CDR1 SGHTA and CDR2 FQGNSA. With 1 base clipped from V and 3 bases from J, the junction kept 15 bases outside the gene matches. The CDR3 here is CASSLDGPRQGFNYEQYF. Here the CDR3 DNA reads TGTGCCAGCAGCTTAGACGGCCCACGACAGGGCTTTAACTACGAGCAGTACTTC. The full variable domain, completed using reference TRBV7-2 and TRBJ2-7, is GAGVSQSPSNKVTEKGKDVELRCDPISGHTALYWYRQSLGQGLEFLIYFQGNSAPDKSGLPSDRFSAERTGGSVSTLTIQRTQQEDSAVYLCASSLDGPRQGFNYEQYFGPGTRLTVT.

This clone was seen only a few times. The chain carries TRBV6-6 and TRBJ2-7, with 12 bases identical to TRBD2. CDR3 length equals 16 residues. The V and J ends lost 8 bases and 4 bases, in that order; junction bases with no gene match: 12. Germline CDR1 is MNHNY and CDR2 is SVGAGI (reference sequence). This chain's CDR3 is CASLLAGGPGSYEQYF. CDR3 bases: TGTGCCAGCCTGCTAGCGGGAGGGCCAGGGTCTTACGAGCAGTACTTC.